This T cell receptor (beta chain) was identified during a study of human T cells and chemical hapten exposure. Germline CDR1 MNHEY, CDR2 SVGAGI. CDR3 length equals 15 residues. The junction had 8 bases not matched to a gene; V was cut back by 8 bases and J by 1 base. Time point described: patch test 2, 6 weeks after DPC sensitization. As to treatment: therapeutic diphenylcyclopropenone sensitization with weekly scalp DPC. The library labeled individual cDNA molecules by adding unique molecular identifiers to them. Each CDR3 protein is one row after TCRdb ran MiXCR on the RACE reads. The repertoire consists of roughly 69,000 distinct CDR3 sequences, with approximately 10% occurring once and the leading ten covering around 6.8%. The study's findings and limits: Expanded TCRs showed more large CDR3 clusters than pre-sensitization or healthy control sets. Since the donors had alopecia, their immune response may not be the same as that of healthy people.

This clonotype was recorded many times. Its antigen is unidentified. V and J are TRBV6-5 and TRBJ1-5; TRBD1 matches at 7 bases. The receptor's source is a woman in her forties or fifties with alopecia areata. Some clones in this sample may be carry-over from other donors' samples. Sample: whole blood, taken in connection with sensitization to the hapten diphenylcyclopropenone (DPC). CDR3: CASSADRDSNQPQHF. Written as DNA, the CDR3 is TGTGCCAGCTCGGCCGACAGGGACAGCAATCAGCCCCAGCATTTT.